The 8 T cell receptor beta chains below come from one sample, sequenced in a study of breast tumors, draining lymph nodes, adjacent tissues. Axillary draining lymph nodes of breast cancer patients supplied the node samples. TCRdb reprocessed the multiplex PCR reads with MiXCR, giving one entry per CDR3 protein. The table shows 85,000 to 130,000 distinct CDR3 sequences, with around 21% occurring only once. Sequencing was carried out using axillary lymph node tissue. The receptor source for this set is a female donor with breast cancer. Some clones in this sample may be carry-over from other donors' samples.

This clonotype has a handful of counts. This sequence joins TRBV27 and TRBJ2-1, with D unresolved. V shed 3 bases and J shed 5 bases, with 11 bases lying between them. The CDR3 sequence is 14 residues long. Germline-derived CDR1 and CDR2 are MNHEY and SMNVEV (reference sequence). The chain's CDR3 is CASSLGPTNNEQFF. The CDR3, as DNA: TGTGCCAGCAGTTTGGGCCCCACTAACAATGAGCAGTTCTTC.

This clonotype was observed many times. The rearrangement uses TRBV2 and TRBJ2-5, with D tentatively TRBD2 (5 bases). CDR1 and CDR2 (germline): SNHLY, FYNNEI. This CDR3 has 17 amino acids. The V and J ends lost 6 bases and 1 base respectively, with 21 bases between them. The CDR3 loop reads CASSTLGRASPQETQYF. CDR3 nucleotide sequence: TGTGCCAGCAGCACCTTAGGGCGGGCCAGCCCCCAAGAGACCCAGTACTTC.

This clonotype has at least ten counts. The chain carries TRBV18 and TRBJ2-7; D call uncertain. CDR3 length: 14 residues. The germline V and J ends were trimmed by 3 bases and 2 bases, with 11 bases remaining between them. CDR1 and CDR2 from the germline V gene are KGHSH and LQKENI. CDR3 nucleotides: TGTGCCAGCTCACCGAGCACTGAGACCTACGAGCAGTACTTC. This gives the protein CASSPSTETYEQYF.

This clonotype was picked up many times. The DNA of the CDR3 is TGTGCCAGCAGCTTAGCAGAAGAGACCCAGTACTTC. This gives the protein CASSLAEETQYF. The chain has TRBV7-8 and TRBJ2-5, with unresolved D. V lost 0 bases and J 3 bases, leaving 2 bases between the germline ends. CDR1 SGHVS and CDR2 FQNEAQ come from the germline V gene. CDR3 length equals 12 residues.

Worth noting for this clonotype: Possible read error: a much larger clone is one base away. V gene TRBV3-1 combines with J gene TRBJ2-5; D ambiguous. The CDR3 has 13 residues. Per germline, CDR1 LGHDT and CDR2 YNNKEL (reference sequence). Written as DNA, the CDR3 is TGTGCCAGCAGCCATCCCCTACTGGAGACCCAGCACTTC. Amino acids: CASSHPLLETQHF.

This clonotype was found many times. The CDR3 nucleotides read TGTGCCATCAGCGAGACAGGGTACTACGAGCAGTACTTC. This sequence encodes CAISETGYYEQYF. The chain carries TRBV10-3 and TRBJ2-7; 7 positions agree with TRBD1. CDR1 is ENHRY and CDR2 is SYGVKD in the germline V gene. The CDR3 runs 13 residues. V lost 6 bases to trimming and J lost 3 bases; unmatched junction nucleotides: 5.

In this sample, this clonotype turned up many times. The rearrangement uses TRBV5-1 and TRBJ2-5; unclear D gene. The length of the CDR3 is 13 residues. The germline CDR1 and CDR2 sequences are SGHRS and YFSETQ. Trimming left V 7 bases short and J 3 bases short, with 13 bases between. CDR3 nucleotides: TGCGCCAGCGGACGGACCGAGAAAGAGACCCAGTACTTC. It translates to CASGRTEKETQYF.

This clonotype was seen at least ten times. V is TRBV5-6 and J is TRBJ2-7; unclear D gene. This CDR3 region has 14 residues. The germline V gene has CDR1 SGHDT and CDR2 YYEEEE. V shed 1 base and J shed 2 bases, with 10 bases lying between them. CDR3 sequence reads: CASSLQLAPYEQYF. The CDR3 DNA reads TGTGCCAGCAGCTTGCAATTGGCACCCTACGAGCAGTACTTC.